The 4 T cell receptor beta chains below all came from one sample that was sequenced in a study of blood T cell repertoires in COVID-19. Measured with immunoSEQ multiplex PCR; TCRdb has only the in-frame clones, and not every one. Seen here are roughly 30,000 clones, around nine tenths observed once, and the top ten hold about 13%. The sample consisted of peripheral blood. These receptors were collected from a human donor in a cohort sampled during active COVID-19. The donor label of this sample is uncertain.

The chain uses TRBV7-3 and TRBJ2-3; 13 bases agree with TRBD2. The V gene end was trimmed by 5 bases and the J gene end by 2 bases; junction bases not matched to a gene: 7. Germline CDR1 is SGHTA and CDR2 is FQGTGA. This CDR3 region has 17 residues. CDR3 nucleotides: TGTGCCAGCAGCCCGACCGGGACTAGCGGGGTCACAGATACGCAGTATTTT. This translates into CASSPTGTSGVTDTQYF.

The chain has TRBV5-4 and TRBJ1-1, with TRBD1 identical over 12 bases. This CDR3 has 15 residues. The trim removed 3 bases at V and 7 bases at J, leaving 7 bases unmatched. The germline gives CDR1 SGHNT, CDR2 YYREEE (reference sequence). CDR3 nucleotide sequence: TGTGCCAGCAGCTACGGGACAGGGGGCAGATTTGAAGCTTTCTTT. It codes for CASSYGTGGRFEAFF.

The chain uses TRBV7-9 and TRBJ2-6; tentative D call: TRBD1 (6 bases). Germline V gives CDR1 SEHNR, CDR2 FQNEAQ (reference sequence). Trimming shortened V by 1 base and J by 4 bases, and 14 bases separated the two germline ends. The CDR3 contains 17 residues. CDR3 nucleotide sequence: TGTGCCAGCAGCTTAGGAAGCAGGGGATGGGGGGCCAACGTCCTGACTTTC. Its protein product is CASSLGSRGWGANVLTF.

The chain carries TRBV5-1 and TRBJ1-2; TRBD1 is a possible D gene (5 bases). There are 14 residues in the CDR3. Looked up from germline, CDR1 is SGHRS and CDR2 is YFSETQ. Between the trimmed V and J ends, which lost 1 base and 2 bases, there was a span of 9 bases. The CDR3: CASSLFTGNYGYTF. CDR3 DNA sequence: TGCGCCAGCAGCTTGTTTACAGGAAACTATGGCTACACCTTC.